The 22 T cell receptor beta chains below come from one sample, sequenced in a study of follicular helper T cells after annual influenza vaccination. Time point of the sample: 2013-2014 season, 7 days after vaccination. The protocol was immunoSEQ multiplex PCR, while the TCRdb copy is restricted to in-frame clones and leaves out a portion. Among about 5,200 clones listed, approximately 89% were seen once. Sequencing used CXCR5+ CD38- circulating T follicular helper cells from blood, obtained 7 days after influenza vaccination. The sample's subset: circulating Tfh, non-naive CD4+CXCR5+PD-1+ (ICOS+CD38+ or ICOS-CD38-). The receptors were sampled from an adult who received the influenza vaccine.

The V and J genes are TRBV7-8 and TRBJ2-5; 7 bases fit TRBD1. V shed 5 bases and J 1 base; nucleotides not matched to a gene: 13. Looked up from germline, CDR1 is SGHVS and CDR2 is FQNEAQ. The CDR3 runs 17 residues. The CDR3 sequence: CASSRQKGQAIQETQYF. CDR3 coding DNA: TGTGCCAGCAGCCGTCAAAAAGGACAGGCCATCCAAGAGACCCAGTACTTC.

The genes are TRBV6-9 and TRBJ1-2; D gene uncertain. Germline V gives CDR1 MNHGY, CDR2 SVAAGI. The CDR3 runs 17 residues. The V and J ends lost 8 bases and 4 bases respectively, with 26 bases between them. The CDR3 coding sequence is TGTGCCAGCGGTAGCGACGAGGCTTACGGAAAGACCTATGGCTACACCTTC. Encoded protein: CASGSDEAYGKTYGYTF.

Concerning this clone: Because the CDR3's place on the DNA is in doubt, the DNA is left out and the CDR3 is given as listed by TCRdb. This sequence joins TRBV28 and TRBJ1-2; TRBD1 was called by the table and not checked on the DNA. The CDR3 contains 15 residues when both ends are counted. Germline V CDR1 and CDR2: MDHEN, SYDVKM. CDR3: CASSSSDRVNYGYTF.

The chain combines TRBV6-6 with TRBJ2-3; 8 positions match TRBD2. The V gene end was trimmed by 6 bases and the J gene end by 0 bases; junction bases not matched to a gene: 2. This CDR3 comprises 14 residues. Germline V lookup: CDR1 MNHNY, CDR2 SVGAGI (reference sequence). As DNA, the CDR3 is TGTGCCAGCAGGGCGGGGGGTAGCACAGATACGCAGTATTTT. Protein sequence: CASRAGGSTDTQYF.

The rearrangement links TRBV30 to TRBJ1-6, with TRBD1 matching 7 bases. Trimming at V came to 0 bases and at J to 7 bases, leaving 9 bases not matched to a gene. This CDR3 has 16 amino acids. Germline CDR1 GTSNPN, CDR2 SVGIG (reference sequence). CDR3 sequence: CAWSVPRDSLNSPLHF. The CDR3 DNA sequence: TGTGCCTGGAGTGTACCCCGGGACAGCCTCAATTCACCCCTCCACTTT.

The chain uses TRBV7-6 and TRBJ2-1, with a weak D call TRBD2 (5 bases). The CDR3 totals 15 residues. In germline, CDR1 is SGHVS, CDR2 FNYEAQ. V was shortened by 4 bases and J by 1 base, with 11 bases between the two germline ends. The CDR3, as DNA: TGTGCCAGCAGCTCTTGGACGGGATCCTACAATGAGCAGTTCTTC. Its protein product is CASSSWTGSYNEQFF.

This clone was picked up one time. This chain's CDR3 is CASSATGFEQFF. The CDR3 bases are TGTGCCAGCAGCGCCACAGGGTTTGAGCAGTTCTTC. This chain links TRBV9 with TRBJ2-1; a weak D match, TRBD1 (6 bases). Germline assignment: CDR1 SGDLS and CDR2 YYNGEE. The CDR3 extends over 12 amino acids. Trimming took 3 bases from V and 9 from J, leaving 10 bases between them.

This chain uses TRBV5-8 with TRBJ2-3; TRBD2 aligns across 16 bases. J gave up 5 bases and V 4 bases, and 7 bases lay outside the gene matches. CDR1 is SGHTS and CDR2 is YDEGEE in the germline V gene. There are 17 residues in the CDR3. The CDR3, as DNA: TGTGCCAGCAGCAGGGGACTAGCGGGGGGGCCGGAAGATACGCAGTATTTT. Translated: CASSRGLAGGPEDTQYF.

This clone was seen just once. The V gene is TRBV29-1, the J gene TRBJ1-2; D ambiguous. Germline V gives CDR1 SQVTM, CDR2 ANQGSEA. Trimming shortened V by 3 bases and J by 10 bases, and 12 bases separated the two germline ends. The CDR3 loop spans 11 amino acids. Here the CDR3 reads CSVEVSRTYTF. The CDR3 DNA reads TGCAGCGTTGAGGTTTCGAGAACCTACACCTTC. The complete variable domain, with remaining parts taken from reference TRBV29-1 and TRBJ1-2, reads SAVISQKPSRDICQRGTSLTIQCQVDSQVTMMFWYRQQPGQSLTLIATANQGSEATYESGFVIDKFPISRPNLTFSTLTVSNMSPEDSSIYLCSVEVSRTYTFGSGTRLTVV.

The chain recombines TRBV7-3 with TRBJ2-3; 7 nucleotides align to TRBD1. The CDR3 consists of 15 residues. Trimming removed 1 base from V and 1 base from J; junction bases left unmatched: 2. CDR1 is SGHTA and CDR2 is FQGTGA in the germline V gene. The DNA for the CDR3 is TGTGCCAGCAGCTTAAACACAGGGGGCACAGATACGCAGTATTTT. Translating gives CASSLNTGGTDTQYF.

This sequence joins TRBV10-3 and TRBJ1-2; weak D call: TRBD1 (6 bases). Trimming took off 5 bases at V and 4 bases at J, with 11 bases between the two ends. Per the germline V gene, CDR1 is ENHRY and CDR2 is SYGVKD. The CDR3 has 13 residues. The CDR3, as DNA: TGTGCCATCAGTCTGGGACACCTCTATGGCTACACCTTC. It yields the protein CAISLGHLYGYTF.

This sequence joins TRBV19 and TRBJ2-7; weak D call: TRBD1 (5 bases). The germline CDR1 and CDR2 sequences are LNHDA and SQIVND (reference sequence). This CDR3 spans 15 amino acids. Trimming shortened V by 3 bases and J by 3 bases, and 15 bases separated the two germline ends. This CDR3 is CASSMRQGGLYEQYF. The CDR3 region has the DNA TGTGCCAGTAGTATGAGGCAGGGTGGTCTCTACGAGCAGTACTTC.

This clone was seen once. The rearrangement uses TRBV9 and TRBJ2-1, with 7 bases aligning to TRBD2. The V gene end was trimmed by 0 bases and the J gene end by 2 bases; junction bases not matched to a gene: 2. The CDR3 is 15 amino acids. CDR1 and CDR2 from the germline V gene are SGDLS and YYNGEE. In nucleotides, the CDR3 is TGTGCCAGCAGCGTAGCGAGCGGGACCTACAATGAGCAGTTCTTC. Its translation: CASSVASGTYNEQFF. Combining the CDR3 with reference TRBV9 and TRBJ2-1 gives the whole variable domain DSGVTQTPKHLITATGQRVTLRCSPRSGDLSVYWYQQSLDQGLQFLIQYYNGEERAKGNILERFSAQQFPDLHSELNLSSLELGDSALYFCASSVASGTYNEQFFGPGTRLTVL.

The chain employs TRBV10-3 and TRBJ2-3; D uncertain. The CDR3 spans 13 residues. Germline V gene data show CDR1 as ENHRY and CDR2 as SYGVKD. Trimming pared 10 bases from V and 2 bases from J, leaving 13 bases between. For the CDR3, the DNA is TGTGCCACCCAGGTCCTTTCCACAGATACGCAGTATTTT. Translating it yields CATQVLSTDTQYF.

The chain has TRBV7-2 and TRBJ1-2; 9 bases map to TRBD1. V gave up 4 bases and J gave up 8 bases; unmatched junction bases: 8. There are 14 residues in the CDR3. CDR1 and CDR2 (germline): SGHTA, FQGNSA. CDR3 DNA: TGTGCCAGCAGCTCAACGGGACAGGGTGGCGGCTACACCTTC. It specifies CASSSTGQGGGYTF.

The rearrangement joins TRBV19 to TRBJ1-2; D remains unclear. There are 13 residues in the CDR3. CDR1 LNHDA and CDR2 SQIVND come from the germline V gene (reference sequence). The germline V and J ends were trimmed by 3 bases and 6 bases, with 11 bases remaining between them. The CDR3 sequence: CASSIGRRDGYTF. The CDR3 DNA follows: TGTGCCAGTAGTATCGGCAGGAGGGATGGCTACACCTTC.

The chain uses TRBV4-2 and TRBJ1-3; D unclear. Germline V gene lookup returns CDR1 LGHNA and CDR2 YNFKEQ. This CDR3 is built from 16 residues. Trimming removed 3 bases from V and 1 base from J, with 13 bases in between. The CDR3 protein is CASSQPGKQSGNTIYF. The DNA of the CDR3 is TGTGCCAGCAGCCAGCCGGGAAAACAATCTGGAAACACCATATATTTT.

This clone was picked up one time. The V and J genes are TRBV23-1 and TRBJ2-1, with 11 bases that match TRBD2. TRBV23-1 is an open reading frame whose function is uncertain. V was pared by 8 bases and J by 0 bases, with 12 bases of the junction left unmatched. The CDR3 covers 18 residues. In DNA, the CDR3 is TGCGCCAGCTTTTCGGGACTAGCGGCCTCTCGCTCCTACAATGAGCAGTTCTTC. Encoded protein: CASFSGLAASRSYNEQFF.

The V gene is TRBV9, the J gene TRBJ2-3, with a possible D match to TRBD2 (6 bases). V lost 3 bases and J lost 6, with 17 bases in between. CDR1 is SGDLS and CDR2 is YYNGEE in the germline V gene. CDR3 size: 15 residues. CDR3 nucleotides: TGTGCCAGCAGCGGGGGACTTTTCCCGGGTGATACGCAGTATTTT. It encodes CASSGGLFPGDTQYF.

J is TRBJ1-5 and V is TRBV4-1, with TRBD1 as a possible D gene (6 bases). The V end lost 1 base, the J end lost 4 bases, and 11 bases lay between the germline ends. CDR1 and CDR2 (germline): MGHRA, YSYEKL. This CDR3 spans 15 amino acids. CDR3 DNA sequence: TGCGCCAGCAGCCAAGCCTATCAGGGGAATCAGCCCCAGCATTTT. This gives the protein CASSQAYQGNQPQHF.

This chain uses TRBV7-2 with TRBJ2-7; TRBD2 might be the D (6 bases). The ends were cut back, 0 bases at V and 4 bases at J, with 25 bases in the middle. Germline values: CDR1 SGHTA, CDR2 FQGNSA. CDR3 length: 19 amino acids. In DNA form, the CDR3 reads TGTGCCAGCAGCTTAGCGAACGGACCTCTTAGTGGGAGGTCTTACGAGCAGTACTTC. This sequence encodes CASSLANGPLSGRSYEQYF.

V gene TRBV7-2 combines with J gene TRBJ1-6, with a possible D match to TRBD1 (6 bases). CDR1 is SGHTA and CDR2 is FQGNSA in the germline V gene. V was pared by 5 bases and J by 9 bases, with 11 bases between. This CDR3 is built from 13 residues. The CDR3 loop reads CASSVDRPSPLHF. As DNA, the CDR3 is TGTGCCAGCAGCGTCGACAGGCCTTCACCCCTCCACTTT.